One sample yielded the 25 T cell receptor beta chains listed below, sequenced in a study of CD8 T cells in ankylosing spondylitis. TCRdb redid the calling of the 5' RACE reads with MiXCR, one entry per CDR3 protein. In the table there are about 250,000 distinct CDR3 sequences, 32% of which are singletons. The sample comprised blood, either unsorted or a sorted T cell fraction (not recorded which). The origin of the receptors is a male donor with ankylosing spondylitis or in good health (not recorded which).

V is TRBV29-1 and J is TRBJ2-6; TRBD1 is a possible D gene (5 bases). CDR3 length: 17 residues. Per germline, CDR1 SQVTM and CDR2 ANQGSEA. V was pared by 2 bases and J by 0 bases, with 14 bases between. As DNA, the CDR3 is TGCAGCGTTGAAATGGGGCCTACCAGCTCTGGGGCCAACGTCCTGACTTTC. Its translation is CSVEMGPTSSGANVLTF.

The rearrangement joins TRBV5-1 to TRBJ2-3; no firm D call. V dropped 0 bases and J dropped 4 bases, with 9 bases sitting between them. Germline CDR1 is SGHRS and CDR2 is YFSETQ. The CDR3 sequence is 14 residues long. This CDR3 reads CASSLGSRPDTQYF. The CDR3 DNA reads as TGCGCCAGCAGCTTGGGCTCTCGGCCAGATACGCAGTATTTT.

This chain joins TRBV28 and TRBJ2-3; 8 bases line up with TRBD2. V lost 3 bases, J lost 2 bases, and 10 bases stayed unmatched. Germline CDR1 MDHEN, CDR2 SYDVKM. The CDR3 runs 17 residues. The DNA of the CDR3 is TGTGCCAGCAGTTTGGCACCTCTAGCGGGCCCCACAGATACGCAGTATTTT. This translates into CASSLAPLAGPTDTQYF.

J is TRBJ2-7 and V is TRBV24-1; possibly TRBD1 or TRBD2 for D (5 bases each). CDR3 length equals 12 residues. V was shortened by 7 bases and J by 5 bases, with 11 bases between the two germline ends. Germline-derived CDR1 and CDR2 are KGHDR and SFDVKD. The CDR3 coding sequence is TGTGCCACCAGATCCGGGACCGACGAGCAGTACTTC. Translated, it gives CATRSGTDEQYF.

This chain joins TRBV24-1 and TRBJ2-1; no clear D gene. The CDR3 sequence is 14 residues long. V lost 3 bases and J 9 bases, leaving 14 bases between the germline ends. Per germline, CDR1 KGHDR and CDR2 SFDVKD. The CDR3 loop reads CATSDPVPPGEQFF. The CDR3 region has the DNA TGTGCCACCAGTGATCCCGTCCCTCCTGGTGAGCAGTTCTTC.

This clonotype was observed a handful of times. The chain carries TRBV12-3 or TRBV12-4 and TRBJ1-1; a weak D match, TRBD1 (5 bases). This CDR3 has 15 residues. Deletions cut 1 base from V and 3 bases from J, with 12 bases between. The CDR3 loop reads CASSLGQGWDTEAFF. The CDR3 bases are TGTGCCAGCAGTTTAGGTCAGGGTTGGGACACTGAAGCTTTCTTT.

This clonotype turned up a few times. The CDR3 DNA reads as TGTGCCAGCTCACCACCGCAGGGCAGCTACACCTTC. Translated, it gives CASSPPQGSYTF. The J gene is TRBJ1-2, the V gene TRBV18; D may be TRBD1 (5 bases). This CDR3 spans 12 amino acids. Germline loops: CDR1 KGHSH, CDR2 LQKENI. V was pared by 0 bases and J by 9 bases, with 8 bases between. Full variable domain (rest looked up from reference TRBV18 and TRBJ1-2): NAGVMQNPRHLVRRRGQEARLRCSPMKGHSHVYWYRQLPEEGLKFMVYLQKENIIDESGMPKERFSAEFPKEGPSILRIQQVVRGDSAAYFCASSPPQGSYTFGSGTRLTVV.

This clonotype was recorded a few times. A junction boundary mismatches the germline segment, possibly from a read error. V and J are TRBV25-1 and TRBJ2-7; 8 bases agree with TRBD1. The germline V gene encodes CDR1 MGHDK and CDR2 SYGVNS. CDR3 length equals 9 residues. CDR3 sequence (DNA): TGTGCCAGGGAGGACAGGGACCTCTTC. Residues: CAREDRDLF.

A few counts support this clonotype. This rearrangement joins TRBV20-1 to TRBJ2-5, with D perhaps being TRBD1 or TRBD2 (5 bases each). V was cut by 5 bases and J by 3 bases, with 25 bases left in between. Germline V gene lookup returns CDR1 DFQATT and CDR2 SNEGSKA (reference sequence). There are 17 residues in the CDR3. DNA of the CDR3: TGCAGTGCTCGTGCCGGGACGGCCCGTGGGGAAAAAGAGACCCAGTACTTC. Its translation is CSARAGTARGEKETQYF.

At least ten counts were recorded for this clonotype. CDR3 amino acids: CASSRGGPETQYF. As DNA, the CDR3 is TGTGCCAGCAGTCGGGGGGGCCCAGAGACCCAGTACTTC. This chain links TRBV6-1 with TRBJ2-5; 8 bases line up with TRBD2. The CDR3 sequence is 13 residues long. Trimming cost V 5 bases and J 4 bases; bases outside gene matches: 3. Germline CDR1 and CDR2: MNHNS and SASEGT.

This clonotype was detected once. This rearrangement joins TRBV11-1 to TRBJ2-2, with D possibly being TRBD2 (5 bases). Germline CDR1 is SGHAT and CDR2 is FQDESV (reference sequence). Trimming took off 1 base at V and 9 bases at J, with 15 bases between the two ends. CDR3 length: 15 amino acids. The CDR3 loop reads CASSLVPEGVWELFF. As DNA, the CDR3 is TGTGCCAGCAGCTTAGTTCCCGAGGGAGTCTGGGAGCTGTTTTTT.

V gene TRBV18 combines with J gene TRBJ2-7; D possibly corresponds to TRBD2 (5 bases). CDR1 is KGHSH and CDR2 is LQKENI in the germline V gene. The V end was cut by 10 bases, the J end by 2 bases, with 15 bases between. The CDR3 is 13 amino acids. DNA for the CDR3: TGTGCCACTCTCCCGGAGCGGCCCTACGAGCAGTACTTC. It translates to CATLPERPYEQYF.

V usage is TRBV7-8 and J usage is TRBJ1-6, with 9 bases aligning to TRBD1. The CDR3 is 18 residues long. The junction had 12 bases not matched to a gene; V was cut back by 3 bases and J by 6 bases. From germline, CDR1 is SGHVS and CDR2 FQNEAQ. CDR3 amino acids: CASSLYRGQGRGNSPLHF. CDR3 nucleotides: TGTGCCAGCAGCTTGTATAGGGGACAGGGTAGGGGTAATTCACCCCTCCACTTT.

In DNA, the CDR3 is TGTGCCAGTAGTATAGAGGGACGGTCCTATGGCTACACCTTC. Translation gives CASSIEGRSYGYTF. The rearrangement links TRBV19 to TRBJ1-2; D might be TRBD1 (5 bases). The CDR3 contains 14 residues. Trimming stripped 0 bases from V and 4 bases from J, with 9 bases between. The germline gives CDR1 LNHDA, CDR2 SQIVND (reference sequence).

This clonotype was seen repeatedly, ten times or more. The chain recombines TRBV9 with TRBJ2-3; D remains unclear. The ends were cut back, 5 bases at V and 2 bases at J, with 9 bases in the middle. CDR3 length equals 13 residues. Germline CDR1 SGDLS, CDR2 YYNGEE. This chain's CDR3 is CASSPTSTDTQYF. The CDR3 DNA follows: TGTGCCAGCAGTCCGACTTCCACAGATACGCAGTATTTT.

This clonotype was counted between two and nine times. The CDR3 DNA reads TGCAGTGCTCCCGGGGTAGCGGGGGTCCGGAGGGAGACCCAGTACTTC. Translated: CSAPGVAGVRRETQYF. The chain uses TRBV20-1 and TRBJ2-5; TRBD2 agrees at 9 bases. Per the germline V gene, CDR1 is DFQATT and CDR2 is SNEGSKA (reference sequence). CDR3 length: 16 residues. With 5 bases clipped from V and 5 bases from J, the junction kept 15 bases outside the gene matches.

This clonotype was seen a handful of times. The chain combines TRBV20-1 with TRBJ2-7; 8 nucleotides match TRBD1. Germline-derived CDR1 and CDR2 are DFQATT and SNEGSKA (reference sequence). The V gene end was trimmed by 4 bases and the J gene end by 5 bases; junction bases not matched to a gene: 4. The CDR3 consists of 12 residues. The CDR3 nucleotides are TGCAGTGCTAAGGACAGGGTCCACGAGCAGTACTTC. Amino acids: CSAKDRVHEQYF.

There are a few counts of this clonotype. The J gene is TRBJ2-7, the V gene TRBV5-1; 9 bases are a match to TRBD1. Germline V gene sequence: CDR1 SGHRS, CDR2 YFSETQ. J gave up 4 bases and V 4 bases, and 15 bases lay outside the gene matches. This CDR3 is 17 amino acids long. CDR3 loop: CASSPPQTGTGKYEQYF. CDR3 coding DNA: TGCGCCAGCAGCCCCCCCCAAACCGGGACAGGGAAATACGAGCAGTACTTC.

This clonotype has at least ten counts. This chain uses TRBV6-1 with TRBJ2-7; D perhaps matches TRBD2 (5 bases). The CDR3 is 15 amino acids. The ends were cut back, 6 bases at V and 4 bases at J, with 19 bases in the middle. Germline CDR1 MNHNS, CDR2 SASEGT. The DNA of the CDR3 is TGTGCCAGCAGCCTGAAGTACACGGGCGGGTACGAGCAGTACTTC. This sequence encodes CASSLKYTGGYEQYF.

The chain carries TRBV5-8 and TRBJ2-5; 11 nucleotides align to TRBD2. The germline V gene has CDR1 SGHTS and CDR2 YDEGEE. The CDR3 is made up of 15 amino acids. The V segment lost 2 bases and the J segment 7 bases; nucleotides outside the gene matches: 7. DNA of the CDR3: TGTGCCAGCAGCTTTAGCGGGGGGGCCGTCGGGACCCAGTACTTC. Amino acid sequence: CASSFSGGAVGTQYF.

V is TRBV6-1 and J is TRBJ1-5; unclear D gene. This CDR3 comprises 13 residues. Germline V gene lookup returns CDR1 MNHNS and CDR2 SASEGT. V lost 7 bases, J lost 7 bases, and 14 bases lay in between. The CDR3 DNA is TGTGCCAGCAAGACGGGGTCTGGGCAGCCCCAGCATTTT. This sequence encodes CASKTGSGQPQHF.

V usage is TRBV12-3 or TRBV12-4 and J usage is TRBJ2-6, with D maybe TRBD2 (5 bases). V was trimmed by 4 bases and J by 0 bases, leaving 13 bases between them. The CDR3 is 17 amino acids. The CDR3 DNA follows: TGTGCCAGCAGTTCGGGGTCCGCGCCCTCTGGGGCCAACGTCCTGACTTTC. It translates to CASSSGSAPSGANVLTF.

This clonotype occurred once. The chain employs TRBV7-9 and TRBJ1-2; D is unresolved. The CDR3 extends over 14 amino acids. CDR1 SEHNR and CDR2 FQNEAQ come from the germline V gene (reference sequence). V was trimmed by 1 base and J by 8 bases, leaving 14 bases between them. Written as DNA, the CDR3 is TGTGCCAGCAGCTTAGGGTCCCGAGGAGGGGGCTACACCTTC. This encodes CASSLGSRGGGYTF.

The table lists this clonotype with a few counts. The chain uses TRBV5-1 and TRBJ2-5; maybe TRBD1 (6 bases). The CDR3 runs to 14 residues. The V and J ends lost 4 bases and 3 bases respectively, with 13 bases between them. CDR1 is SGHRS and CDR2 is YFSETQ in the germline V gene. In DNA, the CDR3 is TGCGCCAGCAGCCCCGAAAGGGGGAAAGAGACCCAGTACTTC. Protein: CASSPERGKETQYF.

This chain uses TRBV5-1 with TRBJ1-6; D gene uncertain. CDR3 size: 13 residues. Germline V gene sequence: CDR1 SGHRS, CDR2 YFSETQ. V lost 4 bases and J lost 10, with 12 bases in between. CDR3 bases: TGCGCCAGCAGCGCCCCACTGGGGTCACCCCTCCACTTT. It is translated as CASSAPLGSPLHF.